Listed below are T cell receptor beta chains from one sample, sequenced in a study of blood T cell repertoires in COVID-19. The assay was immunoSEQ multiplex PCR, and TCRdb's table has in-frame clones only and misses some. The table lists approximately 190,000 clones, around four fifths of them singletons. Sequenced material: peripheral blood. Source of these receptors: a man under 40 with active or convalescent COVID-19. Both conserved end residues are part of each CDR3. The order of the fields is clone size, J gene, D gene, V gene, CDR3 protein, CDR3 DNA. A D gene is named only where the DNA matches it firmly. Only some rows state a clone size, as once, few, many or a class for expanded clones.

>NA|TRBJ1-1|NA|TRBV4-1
CASSQDTGRTEAFF
TGCGCCAGCAGCCAAGATACAGGGCGGACTGAAGCTTTCTTT
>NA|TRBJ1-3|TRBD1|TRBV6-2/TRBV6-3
CASSRYDRDTNTIYF
TGTGCCAGCAGTCGATACGACAGGGATACAAACACCATATATTTT
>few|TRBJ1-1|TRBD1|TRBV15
CATSRDGTGGAFF
TGTGCCACCAGCAGAGATGGGACAGGCGGTGCTTTCTTT
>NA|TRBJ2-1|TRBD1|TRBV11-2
CASSSPRTGAQGYNEQFF
TGTGCCAGCAGCTCTCCAAGGACAGGGGCCCAGGGGTACAATGAGCAGTTCTTC
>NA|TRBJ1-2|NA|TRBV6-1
CASSEAATAGAGYTF
TGTGCCAGCAGTGAAGCGGCAACTGCAGGGGCTGGCTACACCTTC
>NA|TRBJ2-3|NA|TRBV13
CASRGGTDTQYF
TGTGCCAGCAGGGGCGGCACAGATACGCAGTATTTT
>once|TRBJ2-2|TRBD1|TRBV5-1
CASSLGTGNTGELFF
TGCGCCAGCAGCCTCGGGACAGGAAACACCGGGGAGCTGTTTTTT
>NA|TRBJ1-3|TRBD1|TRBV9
CASSVTTGVDSGNTIYF
TGTGCCAGCAGCGTAACTACAGGGGTCGACTCTGGAAACACCATATATTTT
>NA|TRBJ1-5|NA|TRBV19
CASSERLNDRPASTQHF
TGTGCCAGTAGTGAACGACTCAACGACAGGCCGGCGTCGACCCAGCATTTT
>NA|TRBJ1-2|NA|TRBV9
CASSVDTANYGYTF
TGTGCCAGCAGCGTAGATACGGCTAACTATGGCTACACCTTC
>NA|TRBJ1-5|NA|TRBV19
CATTQDSRLPQHF
TGTGCCACTACCCAGGACAGCCGATTGCCCCAGCATTTT
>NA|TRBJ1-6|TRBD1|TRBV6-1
CASSEHEAGGVSPLHF
TGTGCCAGCAGTGAACATGAGGCAGGGGGCGTTTCACCCCTCCACTTT
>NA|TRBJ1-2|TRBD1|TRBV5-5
CASSLGQGTNYGYTF
TGTGCCAGCAGCTTAGGACAGGGGACGAACTATGGCTACACCTTC
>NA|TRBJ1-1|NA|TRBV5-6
CASSLAPGPTEAFF
TGTGCCAGCAGCTTGGCTCCAGGGCCCACTGAAGCTTTCTTT
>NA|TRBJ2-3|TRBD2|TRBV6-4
CASSGSAGGVDTQYF
TGTGCCAGCAGTGGGTCAGCGGGAGGGGTAGATACGCAGTATTTT
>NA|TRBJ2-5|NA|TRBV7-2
CASSLGLTGAETQYF
TGTGCCAGCAGCTTAGGTCTGACGGGAGCAGAGACCCAGTACTTC
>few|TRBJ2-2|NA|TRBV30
CAWSVTGWTGELFF
TGTGCCTGGAGTGTAACAGGGTGGACCGGGGAGCTGTTTTTT
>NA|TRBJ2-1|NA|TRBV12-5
CASGLATNRDGSYNEQFF
TGTGCTAGTGGTTTGGCCACAAACAGGGACGGCTCCTACAATGAGCAGTTCTTC
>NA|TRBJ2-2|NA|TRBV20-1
CSASRHGLNTGELFF
TGCAGTGCTAGTAGACACGGACTAAACACCGGGGAGCTGTTTTTT
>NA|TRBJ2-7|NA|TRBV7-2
CASSLGPGVASEQYF
TGTGCCAGCAGCTTAGGACCAGGGGTAGCTTCCGAGCAGTACTTC
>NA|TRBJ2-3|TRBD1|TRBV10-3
CAITGDRGPSTDTQYF
TGTGCCATCACTGGGGACAGGGGACCGAGCACAGATACGCAGTATTTT
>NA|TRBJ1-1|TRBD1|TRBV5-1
CASSFQGGNTEAFF
TGCGCCAGCAGCTTCCAGGGGGGGAACACTGAAGCTTTCTTT
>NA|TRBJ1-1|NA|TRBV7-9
CASSPYGTQNTEAFF
TGTGCCAGCAGCCCCTACGGGACACAGAACACTGAAGCTTTCTTT
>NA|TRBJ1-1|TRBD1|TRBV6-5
CASSYGTGRNTEAFF
TGTGCCAGCAGTTACGGGACAGGGAGAAACACTGAAGCTTTCTTT
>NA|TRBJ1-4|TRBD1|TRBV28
CASSPLRQGLKLFF
TGTGCCAGCAGCCCGCTGAGACAGGGGTTGAAACTGTTTTTT
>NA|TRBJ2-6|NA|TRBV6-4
CASSDRYQGANVLTF
TGTGCCAGCAGTGATCGGTACCAAGGGGCCAACGTCCTGACTTTC
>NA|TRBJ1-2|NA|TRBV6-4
CASGSGNYGYTF
TGTGCCAGCGGGTCCGGGAACTATGGCTACACCTTC
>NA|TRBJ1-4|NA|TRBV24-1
CATSERAQGKLFF
TGTGCCACCAGTGAGCGGGCCCAAGGAAAACTGTTTTTT
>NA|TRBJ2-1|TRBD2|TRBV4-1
CASSQGSGGHEQFF
TGCGCCAGCAGCCAAGGTAGCGGGGGGCATGAGCAGTTCTTC
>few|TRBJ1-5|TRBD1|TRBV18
CASSSSGTGGGQPQHF
TGTGCCAGCTCATCATCCGGGACAGGGGGCGGCCAGCCCCAGCATTTT
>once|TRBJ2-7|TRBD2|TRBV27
CASSPRTSESEQYF
TGTGCCAGCAGTCCTCGGACTAGCGAGAGCGAGCAGTACTTC
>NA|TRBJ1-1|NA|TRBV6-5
CASIWRMNTEAFF
TGTGCCAGCATCTGGAGGATGAACACTGAAGCTTTCTTT
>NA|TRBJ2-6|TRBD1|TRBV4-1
CASSQAPGTGLIFVAGANVLTF
TGCGCCAGCAGCCAGGCCCCCGGGACAGGGTTAATATTCGTCGCTGGGGCCAACGTCCTGACTTTC
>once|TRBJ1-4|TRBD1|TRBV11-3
CASSSGQGIDAGEKLFF
TGTGCCAGCAGCTCGGGACAGGGAATCGACGCCGGTGAAAAACTGTTTTTT
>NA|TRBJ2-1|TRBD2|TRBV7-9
CASSPPSAGGGNEQFF
TGTGCCAGCAGCCCCCCTTCAGCGGGGGGAGGCAATGAGCAGTTCTTC
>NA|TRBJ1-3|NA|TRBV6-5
CASSYSLTSSGNTIYF
TGTGCCAGCAGTTACTCCCTCACAAGCTCTGGAAACACCATATATTTT
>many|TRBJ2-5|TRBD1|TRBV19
CASSRDSGTGSETQYF
TGTGCCAGTAGTAGAGACTCCGGGACAGGCTCTGAGACCCAGTACTTC
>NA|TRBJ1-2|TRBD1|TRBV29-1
CSVKETGYFGYTF
TGCAGCGTTAAAGAGACAGGGTATTTCGGCTACACCTTC
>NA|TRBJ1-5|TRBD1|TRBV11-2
CASSLDGTGDQPQHF
TGTGCCAGCAGCTTAGACGGGACAGGGGATCAGCCCCAGCATTTT
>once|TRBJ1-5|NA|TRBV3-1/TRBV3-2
CASSHSDQPQHF
TGTGCCAGCAGCCACTCAGATCAGCCCCAGCATTTT
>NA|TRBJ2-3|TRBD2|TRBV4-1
CASSLNPYLAEGDTQYF
TGCGCCAGCAGCCTGAATCCTTATCTAGCGGAGGGGGATACGCAGTATTTT
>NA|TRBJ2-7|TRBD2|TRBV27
CASSLAGGPWEQYF
TGTGCCAGCAGTTTAGCGGGAGGGCCTTGGGAGCAGTACTTC
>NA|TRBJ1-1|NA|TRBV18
CASSGAGTEAFF
TGTGCCAGCTCGGGGGCGGGCACTGAAGCTTTCTTT
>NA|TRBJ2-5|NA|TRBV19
CASSGPSGRETQYF
TGTGCCAGTAGTGGTCCCTCAGGGAGGGAGACCCAGTACTTC
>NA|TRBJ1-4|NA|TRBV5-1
CASSLGSQRIDATNEKLFF
TGCGCCAGCAGCTTGGGTAGCCAGCGGATAGATGCAACTAATGAAAAACTGTTTTTT
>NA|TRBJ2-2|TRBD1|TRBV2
CASSVKDRGRPGELFF
TGTGCCAGCAGTGTGAAGGACAGGGGGCGCCCCGGGGAGCTGTTTTTT
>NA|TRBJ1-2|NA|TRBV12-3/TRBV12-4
CASSLAGDYGYTF
TGTGCCAGCAGTTTAGCAGGGGACTATGGCTACACCTTC
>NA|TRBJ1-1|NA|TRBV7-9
CAITYADSKSGAFF
TGTGCCATAACTTACGCGGACAGCAAATCGGGAGCTTTCTTT
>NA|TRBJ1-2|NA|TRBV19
CATYRDRYGYTF
TGTGCCACGTACAGGGATCGGTATGGCTACACCTTC